The source of this TCR beta chain is a study of blood T cell repertoires in COVID-19. The data were produced by immunoSEQ multiplex PCR, yet TCRdb's version contains in-frame clones alone and is incomplete. In the table there are about 200,000 clones, 85% of which are singletons. V shed 3 bases and J 6 bases; nucleotides not matched to a gene: 7. Germline V gives CDR1 SEHNR, CDR2 FQNEAQ (reference sequence). This CDR3 has 15 amino acids. This chain connects TRBV7-9 to TRBJ2-7, with 11 bases matching TRBD1. The clonotype originates from a man aged 40-49 years who had recovered from COVID-19. What was sequenced was PBMCs or T cells enriched from blood (not recorded which). The CDR3 reads CASSFTGQGAREQYF. CDR3 in DNA: TGTGCCAGCAGCTTTACCGGACAGGGGGCGCGCGAGCAGTACTTC.